A selection of T cell receptor beta chains follows, all from one sample in a study of shared T cell receptors in the human thymus. The data were produced by immunoSEQ multiplex PCR, yet TCRdb's version contains in-frame clones alone and is incomplete. The data contain 500,000 to 550,000 clones, about 84% of them singletons. The same data also contributed to another study, on human thymus T cells.

Material: thymocytes. Source of these receptors: a boy in the first two years of life with a congenital heart defect. The CDR3 runs from the conserved cysteine through the conserved F or W. The D gene is left open where the match is weak. Clone size, where shown, is once, few, many, or a class for clones that have expanded.

v_call	j_call	d_call	clone_size	cdr3_aa	cdr3_nt
TRBV7-2	TRBJ2-7	-	once	CASSLEFVTGKEGEQYF	TGTGCCAGCAGCTTAGAGTTCGTAACGGGCAAGGAGGGCGAGCAGTACTTC
TRBV27	TRBJ2-7	-	-	CASSLFSGNEQYF	TGTGCCAGCAGTTTATTCTCGGGGAACGAGCAGTACTTC
TRBV14	TRBJ2-2	-	few	CASSETGELFF	TGTGCCAGCAGCGAGACCGGGGAGCTGTTTTTT
TRBV29-1	TRBJ1-4	-	-	CSAQRQGNEKLFF	TGCAGCGCCCAAAGGCAGGGGAATGAAAAACTGTTTTTT
TRBV15	TRBJ2-7	TRBD1	-	CATRVRGQRYEQYF	TGTGCCACCAGAGTCAGGGGGCAAAGGTACGAGCAGTACTTC
TRBV7-9	TRBJ1-2	-	few	CASSTPDYGYTF	TGTGCCAGCAGCACCCCGGACTATGGCTACACCTTC
TRBV6-1	TRBJ1-3	-	-	CAIADSSSGNTIYF	TGTGCCATCGCGGACAGCAGCTCTGGAAACACCATATATTTT
TRBV5-6	TRBJ1-1	-	-	CASSLGGRVNTEAFF	TGTGCCAGCAGCTTGGGGGGGCGGGTGAACACTGAAGCTTTCTTT
TRBV13	TRBJ2-1	TRBD2	-	CASSPRLAGTNEQFF	TGTGCCAGCAGCCCCCGACTAGCGGGAACAAATGAGCAGTTCTTC
TRBV25-1	TRBJ1-1	TRBD1	-	CASSFRQGARWTEAFF	TGTGCCAGCAGCTTTAGACAGGGGGCACGTTGGACTGAAGCTTTCTTT
TRBV28	TRBJ2-3	-	-	CASVLKSTDTQYF	TGTGCCAGCGTTTTAAAAAGCACAGATACGCAGTATTTT
TRBV10-2	TRBJ1-4	TRBD1	-	CASSQDRDTGKLFF	TGCGCCAGCAGTCAGGACAGGGATACGGGGAAACTGTTTTTT
TRBV4-1	TRBJ2-7	TRBD2	-	CASSQDEKASGLASYEQYF	TGCGCCAGCAGCCAAGATGAAAAGGCCTCGGGACTAGCCTCCTACGAGCAGTACTTC
TRBV4-1	TRBJ2-7	TRBD2	-	CASSHGTSGSYEQYF	TGCGCCAGCAGCCACGGGACTAGCGGGAGCTACGAGCAGTACTTC
TRBV4-3	TRBJ1-1	-	-	CASSQDGGGNTEAFF	TGCGCCAGCAGCCAAGATGGGGGAGGGAACACTGAAGCTTTCTTT
TRBV5-6	TRBJ2-7	-	-	CASRKTFFRNEQYF	TGTGCCAGCAGGAAGACTTTCTTTCGGAACGAGCAGTACTTC
TRBV5-1	TRBJ2-3	TRBD2	-	CASSLAVGLARGTDTQYF	TGCGCCAGCAGCTTGGCCGTCGGACTAGCAAGGGGCACAGATACGCAGTATTTT
TRBV4-3	TRBJ2-2	-	-	CASSQEGGYRTGELFF	TGCGCCAGCAGCCAAGAGGGGGGTTATCGGACCGGGGAGCTGTTTTTT
TRBV5-6	TRBJ2-7	-	-	CASSPQADEQYF	TGTGCCAGCAGCCCCCAAGCGGACGAGCAGTACTTC
TRBV7-2	TRBJ2-7	TRBD1	-	CASSLTGTGPYEQYF	TGTGCCAGCAGCTTAACCGGGACAGGCCCCTACGAGCAGTACTTC
TRBV27	TRBJ2-7	-	-	CASSPRSAYEQYF	TGTGCCAGCAGTCCCCGGTCGGCCTACGAGCAGTACTTC
TRBV7-8	TRBJ2-1	-	-	CASSLGLERRSYNEQFF	TGTGCCAGCAGCTTAGGACTAGAGCGCCGATCCTACAATGAGCAGTTCTTC
TRBV30	TRBJ2-7	-	-	CACLATDPHEQYF	TGTGCCTGCCTCGCAACAGATCCCCACGAGCAGTACTTC
TRBV28	TRBJ2-7	TRBD2	-	CASSSEEREGRGEQYF	TGTGCCAGCAGTTCGGAGGAGCGGGAGGGCCGGGGCGAGCAGTACTTC
TRBV19	TRBJ2-7	-	once	CASSSVDSYEQYF	TGTGCCAGTAGTTCCGTAGACAGCTACGAGCAGTACTTC